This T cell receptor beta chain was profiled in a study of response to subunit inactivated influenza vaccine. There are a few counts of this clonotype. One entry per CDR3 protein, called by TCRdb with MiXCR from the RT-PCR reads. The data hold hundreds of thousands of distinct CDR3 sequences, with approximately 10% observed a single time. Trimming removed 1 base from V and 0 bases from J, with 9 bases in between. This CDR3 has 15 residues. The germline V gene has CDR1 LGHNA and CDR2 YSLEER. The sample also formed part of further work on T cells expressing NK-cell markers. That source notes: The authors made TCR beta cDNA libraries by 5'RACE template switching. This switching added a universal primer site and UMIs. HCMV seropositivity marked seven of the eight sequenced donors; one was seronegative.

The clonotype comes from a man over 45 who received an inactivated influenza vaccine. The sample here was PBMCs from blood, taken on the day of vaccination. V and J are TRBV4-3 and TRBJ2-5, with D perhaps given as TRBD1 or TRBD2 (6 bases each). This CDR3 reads CASSQGRGYQETQYF. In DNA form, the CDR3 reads TGCGCCAGCAGCCAAGGGAGGGGGTACCAAGAGACCCAGTACTTC.